This T cell receptor beta chain was recovered during a study of identical twins. This clonotype appeared a few times. Every one of the donors was a healthy Caucasian. TCRdb processed the 5' RACE reads anew with MiXCR; each CDR3 protein has one entry. The sample yields under 900,000 distinct CDR3 sequences, roughly an eighth seen once. This CDR3 is built from 17 residues. J gave up 3 bases and V 5 bases, and 15 bases lay outside the gene matches. Germline CDR1 and CDR2: KGHDR and SFDVKD. This sample also appeared in a second study, on yellow fever vaccine responses in identical twins.

What was sequenced was PBMCs. This receptor was identified in a young woman in good health. V and J are TRBV24-1 and TRBJ2-7; TRBD1 matches 7 bases. CDR3 residues: CATSGLKGQSKDYEQYV. DNA of the CDR3: TGTGCCACCAGTGGTCTCAAGGGACAGTCGAAGGACTACGAGCAGTACGTC.